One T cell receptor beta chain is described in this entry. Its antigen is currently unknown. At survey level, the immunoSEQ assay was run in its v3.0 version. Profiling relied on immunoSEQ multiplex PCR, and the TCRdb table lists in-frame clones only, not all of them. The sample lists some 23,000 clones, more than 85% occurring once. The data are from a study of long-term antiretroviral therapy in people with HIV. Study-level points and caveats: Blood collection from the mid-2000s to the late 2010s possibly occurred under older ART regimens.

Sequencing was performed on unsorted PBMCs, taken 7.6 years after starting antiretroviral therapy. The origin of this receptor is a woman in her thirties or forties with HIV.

The CDR3: CASSLGGITSEQYF. CDR3 sequence (DNA): TGTGCCAGCAGCTTGGGGGGGATAACCTCCGAGCAGTACTTC. This rearrangement joins TRBV5-5 to TRBJ2-7; D possibly matches TRBD1 or TRBD2 (5 bases each). Trimming cost V 0 bases and J 6 bases, with 13 bases left between them. CDR3 size: 14 residues. The germline gives CDR1 SGHKS, CDR2 YYEKEE (reference sequence).